This entry describes one T cell receptor (beta chain). Method: immunoSEQ multiplex PCR; TCRdb's copy keeps in-frame clones and lacks some. Of roughly 57,000 clones listed, 90% to 95% were seen once; the top ten hold about 3.2%. This entry belongs to a study of technical replicates of blood from several donors. The V gene lost 2 bases and the J gene lost 2 bases, with 18 bases spanning the gap. Germline V gene data show CDR1 as GTSNPN and CDR2 as SVGIG (reference sequence). The CDR3 is made up of 17 amino acids. Sequenced material: PBMCs. The receptor was derived from a human donor in good health. Some clones in this sample may be carry-over from other donors' samples. The chain recombines TRBV30 with TRBJ2-2; a weak D match, TRBD2 (6 bases). The CDR3 loop is CAWSPTLGLSNTGELFF. The DNA of the CDR3 is TGTGCCTGGAGTCCCACCCTGGGACTTTCAAACACCGGGGAGCTGTTTTTT.